What follows is one T cell receptor beta chain and its context. The authors ran a second PCR of 7 to 11 cycles using a sample-barcoded 5' primer and a J-beta primer mix. Each cDNA molecule carried a tag from a template-switch adaptor that contained 12 random nucleotides. Every sample produced at least 2.5 million CDR3-containing paired-end reads. TCRdb re-called the 5' RACE reads with MiXCR, one entry per CDR3 protein. The sample has more than 900,000 distinct CDR3 sequences, 25% to 30% seen once; the top ten hold 10%. Looked up from germline, CDR1 is KGHDR and CDR2 is SFDVKD. The CDR3 covers 16 residues. V trimming: 4 bases; J trimming: 6 bases; junction bases outside the gene matches: 6. The sample belongs to a study of blood T cells in healthy people across ages. The same sample was also used in a study of T cells of mothers and their children. Per that study: Over 8.5 million TCR beta CDR3 reads were obtained from each mother, and roughly 3 million from each child.

Sample: blood. The clonotype originates from a middle-aged woman in good health. This chain uses TRBV24-1 with TRBJ2-3, with 13 bases lining up with TRBD2. The CDR3 DNA reads TGTGCCACCAGTGACTCGGGACTAGCGGGGAAGGATACGCAGTATTTT. It translates to CATSDSGLAGKDTQYF.